A single sample gave rise to the 15 T cell receptor beta chains below, sequenced in a study of shared clonotypes between healthy human individuals. Only in-frame clones appear in the TCRdb table, and some are missing; sequencing was by immunoSEQ multiplex PCR. The sample has about 2 million clones; approximately 95% are singletons. The sample was naive CD4+ T cells sorted from blood. Subset meaning: CD45RA+ positively selected. Source of these receptors: a man aged 18 to 30 in good health.

This chain uses TRBV6-1 with TRBJ1-5, with D maybe TRBD1 (6 bases). CDR3 length equals 14 residues. V shed 7 bases and J shed 3 bases, with 13 bases lying between them. The germline gives CDR1 MNHNS, CDR2 SASEGT. DNA for the CDR3: TGTGCCAGCACTTATACAGGGATCAATCAGCCCCAGCATTTT. Its protein product is CASTYTGINQPQHF.

The chain joins TRBV7-9 to TRBJ2-5; 14 bases agree with TRBD2. The trim removed 4 bases at V and 5 bases at J, leaving 6 bases unmatched. The length of the CDR3 is 16 residues. Germline CDR1 is SEHNR and CDR2 is FQNEAQ (reference sequence). The chain's CDR3 is CASSSAGLAGAETQYF. CDR3 nucleotide sequence: TGTGCCAGCAGCTCCGCGGGACTAGCGGGAGCGGAGACCCAGTACTTC.

The chain joins TRBV6-1 to TRBJ1-3; no clear D gene. This CDR3 region has 16 residues. Germline assignment: CDR1 MNHNS and CDR2 SASEGT. V was cut by 2 bases and J by 2 bases, with 13 bases left in between. The DNA of the CDR3 is TGTGCCAGCAGTGAACAAGGCATGAGGGCTGGAAACACCATATATTTT. Translated, it gives CASSEQGMRAGNTIYF.

CDR3 sequence (DNA): TGCGCCAGCAGTAGAACGACTAACCAAGAGACCCAGTACTTC. Protein sequence: CASSRTTNQETQYF. The V call is TRBV4-1, the J call TRBJ2-5, with TRBD2 as a possible D gene (5 bases). In germline, CDR1 is MGHRA, CDR2 YSYEKL. The CDR3 has 14 residues. The V end was cut by 6 bases, the J end by 0 bases, with 11 bases between.

This clone came up a few times. The chain's CDR3 is CASSPFRDSNQPQHF. Written as DNA, the CDR3 is TGCGCCAGCAGCCCCTTTCGCGATAGCAATCAGCCCCAGCATTTT. The V gene is TRBV4-1, the J gene TRBJ1-5; D not certain. This CDR3 is 15 amino acids long. The germline CDR1 and CDR2 sequences are MGHRA and YSYEKL. V lost 4 bases to trimming and J lost 0 bases, with 10 bases between them.

This rearrangement joins TRBV5-1 to TRBJ2-3; a weak D match, TRBD2 (6 bases). The CDR3 has 18 residues. From germline, CDR1 is SGHRS and CDR2 YFSETQ. V was clipped by 4 bases and J by 0 bases, with 21 bases between them. The CDR3 loop reads CASSTSLLAPASTDTQYF. Here the CDR3 DNA reads TGCGCCAGCAGCACCAGCCTACTAGCACCGGCTAGCACAGATACGCAGTATTTT.

This clone was counted a single time. Other DNA sequences in the sample encode the same CDR3. The chain recombines TRBV9 with TRBJ2-5; D ambiguous. Germline CDR1 and CDR2: SGDLS and YYNGEE. The CDR3 runs 13 residues. Trimming shortened V by 0 bases and J by 0 bases, and 3 bases separated the two germline ends. The CDR3 DNA reads as TGTGCCAGCAGCGTAGCGGACCAAGAGACCCAGTACTTC. The encoded protein is CASSVADQETQYF.

V gene TRBV7-3 combines with J gene TRBJ2-7; 11 nucleotides match TRBD2. Germline lookup yields CDR1 SGHTA and CDR2 FQGTGA. The ends lost 5 bases at V and 5 bases at J; junction bases unmatched: 8. This CDR3 region has 15 residues. CDR3 nucleotide sequence: TGTGCCAGCAGCCTCAGACTAGCGGGAAGGGACGAGCAGTACTTC. It is translated as CASSLRLAGRDEQYF. The full variable domain, in which reference TRBV7-3 and TRBJ2-7 provide the parts outside the CDR3, is GAGVSQTPSNKVTEKGKYVELRCDPISGHTALYWYRQSLGQGPEFLIYFQGTGAADDSGLPNDRFFAVRPEGSVSTLKIQRTERGDSAVYLCASSLRLAGRDEQYFGPGTRLTVT.

V usage is TRBV28 and J usage is TRBJ2-2; 7 bases align to TRBD1. In germline, CDR1 is MDHEN, CDR2 SYDVKM. The CDR3 spans 16 residues. With V trimmed by 7 bases and J by 1 base, 9 bases remained unmatched. In DNA, the CDR3 is TGTGCCAGCACTAAAAAGACAGGGTTGAACACCGGGGAGCTGTTTTTT. It translates to CASTKKTGLNTGELFF.

The chain recombines TRBV13 with TRBJ2-7; the D gene is possibly TRBD2 (6 bases). The germline gives CDR1 PRHDT, CDR2 FYEKMQ (reference sequence). Trimming left V 4 bases short and J 5 bases short, with 18 bases between. This CDR3 is 15 amino acids long. CDR3 residues: CASSSAEGLRNEQYF. The CDR3 region has the DNA TGTGCCAGCAGCTCCGCGGAGGGCCTAAGAAACGAGCAGTACTTC.

The rearrangement uses TRBV18 and TRBJ1-2, with TRBD1 matching over 7 bases. This CDR3 has 15 amino acids. Germline CDR1 KGHSH, CDR2 LQKENI. The junction had 12 bases not matched to a gene; V was cut back by 4 bases and J by 7 bases. The CDR3 bases are TGTGCCAGCTCACGAGGGGGCCAAATTCTCCCTGGCTACACCTTC. It specifies CASSRGGQILPGYTF.

The chain uses TRBV11-2 and TRBJ2-7; 8 bases fit TRBD2. The CDR3 is 14 amino acids. V shed 8 bases and J 0 bases; nucleotides not matched to a gene: 6. Germline lookup yields CDR1 SGHAT and CDR2 FQNNGV. CDR3 coding DNA: TGTGCCAGCCTCGAGCGGGGGAGCTCCTACGAGCAGTACTTC. It codes for CASLERGSSYEQYF.

The genes are TRBV11-2 and TRBJ2-7; D may be TRBD2 (5 bases). The ends were cut back, 1 base at V and 2 bases at J, with 15 bases in the middle. The CDR3 length is 16 residues. The germline V gene encodes CDR1 SGHAT and CDR2 FQNNGV. The CDR3 loop reads CASSLGEGDTPYEQYF. The CDR3 DNA sequence: TGTGCCAGCAGCTTAGGTGAGGGAGACACCCCCTACGAGCAGTACTTC.

The chain combines TRBV30 with TRBJ1-2; D unresolved. V lost 7 bases and J lost 8, with 17 bases in between. This CDR3 spans 12 amino acids. CDR1 GTSNPN and CDR2 SVGIG come from the germline V gene (reference sequence). The CDR3 reads CASWEKGGGYTF. The CDR3 coding sequence is TGTGCCTCCTGGGAAAAGGGTGGAGGCTACACCTTC.

The chain joins TRBV2 to TRBJ1-6, with unresolved D. V dropped 3 bases and J dropped 4 bases, with 10 bases sitting between them. Germline CDR1 SNHLY, CDR2 FYNNEI. The length of the CDR3 is 15 residues. CDR3 residues: CASSDPNWYNSPLHF. CDR3 sequence (DNA): TGTGCCAGCAGTGATCCTAACTGGTATAATTCACCCCTCCACTTT.